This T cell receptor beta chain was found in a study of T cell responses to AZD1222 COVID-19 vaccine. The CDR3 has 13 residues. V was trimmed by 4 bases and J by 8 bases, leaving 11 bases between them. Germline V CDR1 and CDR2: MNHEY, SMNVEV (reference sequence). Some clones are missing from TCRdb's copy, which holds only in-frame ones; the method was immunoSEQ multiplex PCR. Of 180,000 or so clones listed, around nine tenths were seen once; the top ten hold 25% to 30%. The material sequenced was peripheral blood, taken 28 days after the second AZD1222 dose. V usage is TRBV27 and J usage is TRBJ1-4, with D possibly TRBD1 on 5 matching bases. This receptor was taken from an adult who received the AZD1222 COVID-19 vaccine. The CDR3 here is CASSSTVGEKLFF. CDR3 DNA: TGTGCCAGCAGTTCGACAGTCGGAGAAAAACTGTTTTTT.